Sequencing of this T cell receptor beta chain was carried out in a study of T cells in women clearing cervical HPV infection. On the study more broadly: Case blood was drawn a median approximately 150 days after lesion detection.

Clones were read by immunoSEQ multiplex PCR, and TCRdb kept only the in-frame ones, dropping some. The table for this sample gives 40,000 to 45,000 clones. Germline assignment: CDR1 LNHDA and CDR2 SQIVND (reference sequence). The CDR3 contains 15 residues. The ends were cut back, 5 bases at V and 4 bases at J, with 12 bases in the middle. On this clone itself: The observed sequence ends 3 residues before the CDR3 terminus, with the missing tail filled in from the germline J gene.

Prevalent HPV16 infections were excluded; only incident single HPV16 infections included. The sequencing input was blood buffy coat. The source of this sequence is a woman aged 18 to 75 with a cervical HPV16 infection that either progressed to CIN3+ or cleared (not recorded which). The chain is built from TRBV19 and TRBJ1-6, with a possible D match to TRBD1 (5 bases). The covered CDR3 bases are TGTGCCAGTAGTCTCAGGACAACTTATAATTCACCC. Translating it yields CASSLRTTYNSP. The CDR3 in its entirety is CASSLRTTYNSPLHF.